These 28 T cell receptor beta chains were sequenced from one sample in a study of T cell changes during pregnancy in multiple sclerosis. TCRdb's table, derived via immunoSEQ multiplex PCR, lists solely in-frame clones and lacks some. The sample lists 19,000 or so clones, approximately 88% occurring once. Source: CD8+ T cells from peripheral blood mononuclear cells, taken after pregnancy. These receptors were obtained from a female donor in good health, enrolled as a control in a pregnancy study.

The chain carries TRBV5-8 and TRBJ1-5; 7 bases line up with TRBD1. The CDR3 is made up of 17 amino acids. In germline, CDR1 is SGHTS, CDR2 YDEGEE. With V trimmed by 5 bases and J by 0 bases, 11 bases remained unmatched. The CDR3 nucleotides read TGTGCCAGCAGATACGACAGGGATTCCTATAGCAATCAGCCCCAGCATTTT. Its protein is CASRYDRDSYSNQPQHF.

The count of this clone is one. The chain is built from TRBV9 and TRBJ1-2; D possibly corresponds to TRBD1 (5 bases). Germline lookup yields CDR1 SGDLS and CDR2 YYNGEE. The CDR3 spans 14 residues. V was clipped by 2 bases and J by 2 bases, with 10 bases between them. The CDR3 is CASSVQPGNYGYTF. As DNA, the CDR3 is TGTGCCAGCAGCGTTCAACCAGGGAACTATGGCTACACCTTC.

CDR3 coding DNA: TGCGCCAGCAGCCAAGTTTGGGGAGGAGAACAGCCCCAGCATTTT. Protein sequence: CASSQVWGGEQPQHF. V and J are TRBV4-3 and TRBJ1-5; no reliable D call. Germline V lookup: CDR1 LGHNA, CDR2 YSLEER. V gave up 1 base and J gave up 7 bases, with 14 bases separating them. CDR3 length: 15 residues.

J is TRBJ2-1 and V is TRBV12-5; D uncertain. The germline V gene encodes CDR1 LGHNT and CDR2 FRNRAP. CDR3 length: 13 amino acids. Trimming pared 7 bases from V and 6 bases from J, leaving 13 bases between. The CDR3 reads CASELTPSNEQFF. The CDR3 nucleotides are TGTGCTAGTGAGCTCACCCCTTCCAATGAGCAGTTCTTC.

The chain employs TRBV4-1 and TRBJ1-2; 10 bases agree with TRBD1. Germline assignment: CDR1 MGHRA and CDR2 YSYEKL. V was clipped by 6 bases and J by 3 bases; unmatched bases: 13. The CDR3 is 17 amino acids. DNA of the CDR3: TGCGCCAGCAGTCCACTCGGACAGGGGGAGGAATACTATGGCTACACCTTC. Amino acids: CASSPLGQGEEYYGYTF.

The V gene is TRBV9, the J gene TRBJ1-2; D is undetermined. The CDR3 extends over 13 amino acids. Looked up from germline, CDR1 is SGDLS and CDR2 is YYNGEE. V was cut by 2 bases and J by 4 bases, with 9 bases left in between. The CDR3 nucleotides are TGTGCCAGCAGCGTCCCAGGAATCTATGGCTACACCTTC. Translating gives CASSVPGIYGYTF.

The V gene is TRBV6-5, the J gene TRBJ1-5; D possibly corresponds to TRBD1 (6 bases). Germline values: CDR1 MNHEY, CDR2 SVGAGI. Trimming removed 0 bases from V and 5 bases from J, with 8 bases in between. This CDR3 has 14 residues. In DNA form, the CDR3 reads TGTGCCAGCAGTTACTCCAGGGGAGATCAGCCCCAGCATTTT. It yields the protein CASSYSRGDQPQHF.

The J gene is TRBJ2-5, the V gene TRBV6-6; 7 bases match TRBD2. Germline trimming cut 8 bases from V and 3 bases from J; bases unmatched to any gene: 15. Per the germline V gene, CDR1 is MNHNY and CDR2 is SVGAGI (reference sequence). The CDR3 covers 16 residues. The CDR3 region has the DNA TGTGCCAGCCTACCCGGACGGGGGGTAAGGGAAGAGACCCAGTACTTC. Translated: CASLPGRGVREETQYF.

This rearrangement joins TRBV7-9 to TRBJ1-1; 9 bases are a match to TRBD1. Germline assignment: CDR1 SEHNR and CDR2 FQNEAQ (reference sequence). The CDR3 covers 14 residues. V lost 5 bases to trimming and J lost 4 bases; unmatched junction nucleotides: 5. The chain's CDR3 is CASSPGQGSTEAFF. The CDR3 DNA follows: TGTGCCAGCAGCCCCGGACAGGGGAGCACTGAAGCTTTCTTT.

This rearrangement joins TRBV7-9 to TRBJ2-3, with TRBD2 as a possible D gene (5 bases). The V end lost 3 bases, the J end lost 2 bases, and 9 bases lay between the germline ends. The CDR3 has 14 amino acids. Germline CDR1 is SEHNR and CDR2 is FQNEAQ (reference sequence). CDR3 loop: CASSFEGVTDTQYF. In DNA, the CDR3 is TGTGCCAGCAGCTTTGAGGGAGTCACAGATACGCAGTATTTT.

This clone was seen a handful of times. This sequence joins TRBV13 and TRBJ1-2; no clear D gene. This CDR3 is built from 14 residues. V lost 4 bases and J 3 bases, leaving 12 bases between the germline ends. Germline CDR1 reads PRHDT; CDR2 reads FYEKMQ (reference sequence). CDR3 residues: CASSWKEGDYGYTF. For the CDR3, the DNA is TGTGCCAGCAGCTGGAAGGAGGGTGACTATGGCTACACCTTC.

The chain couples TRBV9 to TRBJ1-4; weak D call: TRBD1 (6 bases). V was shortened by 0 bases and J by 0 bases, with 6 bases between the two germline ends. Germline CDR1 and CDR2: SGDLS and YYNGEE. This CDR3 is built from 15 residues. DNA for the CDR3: TGTGCCAGCAGCGTAGAGGGGGCAACTAATGAAAAACTGTTTTTT. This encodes CASSVEGATNEKLFF.

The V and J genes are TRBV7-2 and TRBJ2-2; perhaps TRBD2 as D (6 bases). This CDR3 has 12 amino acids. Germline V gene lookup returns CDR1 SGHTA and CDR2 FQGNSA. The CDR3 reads CASGGKAGELFF. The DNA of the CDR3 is TGTGCTTCCGGCGGGAAGGCCGGGGAGCTGTTTTTT.

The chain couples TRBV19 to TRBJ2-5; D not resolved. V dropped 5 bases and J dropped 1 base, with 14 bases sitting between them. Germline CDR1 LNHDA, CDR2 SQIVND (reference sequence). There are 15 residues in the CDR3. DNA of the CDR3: TGTGCCAGTAGTCGAAACAGAGTGGGCCAAGAGACCCAGTACTTC. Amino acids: CASSRNRVGQETQYF.

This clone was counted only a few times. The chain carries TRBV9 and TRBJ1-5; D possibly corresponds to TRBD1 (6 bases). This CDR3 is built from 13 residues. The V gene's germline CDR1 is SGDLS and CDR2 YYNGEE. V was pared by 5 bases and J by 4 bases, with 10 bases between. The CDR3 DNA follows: TGTGCCAGCAGTGAGACAGGAAATCAGCCCCAGCATTTT. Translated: CASSETGNQPQHF.

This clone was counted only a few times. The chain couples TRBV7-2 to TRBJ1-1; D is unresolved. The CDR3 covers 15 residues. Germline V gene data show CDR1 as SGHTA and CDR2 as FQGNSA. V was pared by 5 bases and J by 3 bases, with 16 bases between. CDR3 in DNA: TGTGCCAGCAGCCCAGGACTCACCGGGCACACTGAAGCTTTCTTT. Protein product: CASSPGLTGHTEAFF.

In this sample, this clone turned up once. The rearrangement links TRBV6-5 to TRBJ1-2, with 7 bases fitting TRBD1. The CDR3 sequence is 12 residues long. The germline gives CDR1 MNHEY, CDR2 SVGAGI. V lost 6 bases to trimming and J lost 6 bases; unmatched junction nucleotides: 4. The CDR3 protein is CASRDRRDGYTF. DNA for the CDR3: TGTGCCAGCAGGGACAGGAGAGATGGCTACACCTTC.

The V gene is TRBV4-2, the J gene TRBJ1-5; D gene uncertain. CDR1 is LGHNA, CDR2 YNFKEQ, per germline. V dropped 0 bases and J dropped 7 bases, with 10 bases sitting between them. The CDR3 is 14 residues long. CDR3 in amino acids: CASSQEFGYQPQHF. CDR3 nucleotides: TGTGCCAGCAGCCAAGAGTTCGGGTACCAGCCCCAGCATTTT.

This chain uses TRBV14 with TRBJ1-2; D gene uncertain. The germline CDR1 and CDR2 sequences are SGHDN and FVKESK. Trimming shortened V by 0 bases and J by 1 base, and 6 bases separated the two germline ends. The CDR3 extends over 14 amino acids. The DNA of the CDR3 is TGTGCCAGCAGCCAAGATTGGAGTAACTATGGCTACACCTTC. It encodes CASSQDWSNYGYTF.

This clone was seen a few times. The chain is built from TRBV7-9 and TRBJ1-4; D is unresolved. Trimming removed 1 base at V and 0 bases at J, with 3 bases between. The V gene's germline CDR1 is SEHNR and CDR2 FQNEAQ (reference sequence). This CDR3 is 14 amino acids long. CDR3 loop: CASSLVTTNEKLFF. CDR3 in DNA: TGTGCCAGCAGCTTAGTCACAACTAATGAAAAACTGTTTTTT.

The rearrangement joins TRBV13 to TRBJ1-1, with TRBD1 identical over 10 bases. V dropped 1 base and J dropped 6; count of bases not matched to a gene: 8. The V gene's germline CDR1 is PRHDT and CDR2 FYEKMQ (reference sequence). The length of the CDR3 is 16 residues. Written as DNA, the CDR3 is TGTGCCAGCAGCTTAGAGGGACAGGGGATTTTCGCTGAAGCTTTCTTT. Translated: CASSLEGQGIFAEAFF.

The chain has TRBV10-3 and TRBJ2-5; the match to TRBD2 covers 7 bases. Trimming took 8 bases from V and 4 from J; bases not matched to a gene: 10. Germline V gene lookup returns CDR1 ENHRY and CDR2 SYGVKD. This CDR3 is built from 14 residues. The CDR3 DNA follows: TGTGCCATCCGGGGCCGGGGGGTTGGAGAGACCCAGTACTTC. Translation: CAIRGRGVGETQYF.

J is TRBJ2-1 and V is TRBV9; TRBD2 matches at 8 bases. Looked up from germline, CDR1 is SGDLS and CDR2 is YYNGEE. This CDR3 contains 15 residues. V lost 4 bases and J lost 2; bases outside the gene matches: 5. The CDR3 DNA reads TGTGCCAGCAGCCTTAGCGGGGAGACCTACAATGAGCAGTTCTTC. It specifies CASSLSGETYNEQFF. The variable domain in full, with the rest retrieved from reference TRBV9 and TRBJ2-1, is DSGVTQTPKHLITATGQRVTLRCSPRSGDLSVYWYQQSLDQGLQFLIQYYNGEERAKGNILERFSAQQFPDLHSELNLSSLELGDSALYFCASSLSGETYNEQFFGPGTRLTVL.

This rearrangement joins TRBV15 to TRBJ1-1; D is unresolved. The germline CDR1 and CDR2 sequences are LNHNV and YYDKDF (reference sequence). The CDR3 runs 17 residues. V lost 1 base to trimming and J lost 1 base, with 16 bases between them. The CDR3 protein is CATSRALDQKTNTEAFF. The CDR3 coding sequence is TGTGCCACCAGCAGAGCTCTAGATCAGAAAACGAACACTGAAGCTTTCTTT.

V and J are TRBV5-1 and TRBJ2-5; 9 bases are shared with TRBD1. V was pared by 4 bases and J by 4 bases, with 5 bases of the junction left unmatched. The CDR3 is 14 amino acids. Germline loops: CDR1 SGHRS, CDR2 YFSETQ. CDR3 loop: CASSGPGQGETQYF. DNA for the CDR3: TGCGCCAGCAGCGGGCCGGGACAGGGAGAGACCCAGTACTTC.

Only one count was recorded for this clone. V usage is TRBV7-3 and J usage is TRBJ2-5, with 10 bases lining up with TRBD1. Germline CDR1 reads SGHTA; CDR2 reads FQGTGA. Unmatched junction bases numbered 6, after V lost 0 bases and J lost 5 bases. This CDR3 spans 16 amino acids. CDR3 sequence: CASSLTETGGVETQYF. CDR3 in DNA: TGTGCCAGCAGCTTAACAGAGACAGGGGGCGTGGAGACCCAGTACTTC.

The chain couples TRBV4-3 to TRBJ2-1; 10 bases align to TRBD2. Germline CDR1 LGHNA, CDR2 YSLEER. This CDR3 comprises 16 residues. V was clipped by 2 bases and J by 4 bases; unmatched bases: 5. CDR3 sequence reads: CASSQSTSGDYNEQFF. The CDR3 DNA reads TGCGCCAGCAGCCAATCCACTAGCGGGGATTACAATGAGCAGTTCTTC.

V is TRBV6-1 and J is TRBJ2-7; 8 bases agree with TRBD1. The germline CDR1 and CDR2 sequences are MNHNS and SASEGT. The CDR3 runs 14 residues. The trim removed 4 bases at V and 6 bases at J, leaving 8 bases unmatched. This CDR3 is CASSARGQVAEQYF. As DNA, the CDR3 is TGTGCCAGCAGTGCTAGGGGACAGGTGGCCGAGCAGTACTTC.